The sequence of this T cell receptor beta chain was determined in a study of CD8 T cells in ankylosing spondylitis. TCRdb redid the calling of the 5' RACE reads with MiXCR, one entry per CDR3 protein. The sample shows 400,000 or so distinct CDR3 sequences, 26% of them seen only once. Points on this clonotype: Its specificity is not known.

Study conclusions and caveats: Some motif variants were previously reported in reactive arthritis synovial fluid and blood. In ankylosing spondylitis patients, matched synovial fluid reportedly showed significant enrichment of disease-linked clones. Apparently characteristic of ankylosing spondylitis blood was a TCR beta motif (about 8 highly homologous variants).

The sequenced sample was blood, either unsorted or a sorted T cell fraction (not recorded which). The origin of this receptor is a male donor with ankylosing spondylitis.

The CDR3 sequence is CASSEYWVGYRETQYF. The CDR3 region has the DNA TGTGCCAGCAGTGAATATTGGGTAGGATACCGGGAGACCCAGTACTTC. The chain recombines TRBV25-1 with TRBJ2-5; no firm D call. V shed 0 bases and J shed 5 bases, with 16 bases lying between them. CDR1 MGHDK and CDR2 SYGVNS come from the germline V gene. The CDR3 has 16 residues.